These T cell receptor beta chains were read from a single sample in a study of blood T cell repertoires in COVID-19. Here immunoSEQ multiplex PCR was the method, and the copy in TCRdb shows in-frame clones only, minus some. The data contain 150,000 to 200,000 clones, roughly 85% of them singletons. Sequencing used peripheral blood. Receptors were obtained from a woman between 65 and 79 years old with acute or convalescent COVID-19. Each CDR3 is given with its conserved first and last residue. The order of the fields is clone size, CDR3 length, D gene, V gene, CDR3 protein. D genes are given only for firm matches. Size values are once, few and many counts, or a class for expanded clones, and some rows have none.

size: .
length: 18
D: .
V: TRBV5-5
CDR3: CASSLAAFQGSSISEAFF

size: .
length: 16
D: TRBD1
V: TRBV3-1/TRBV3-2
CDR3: CASSQRGTGPHQPQHF

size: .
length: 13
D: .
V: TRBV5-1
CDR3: CASSFGPNTEAFF

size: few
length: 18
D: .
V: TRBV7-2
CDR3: CASSSQAIQSGLNYGYTF

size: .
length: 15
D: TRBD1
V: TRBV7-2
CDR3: CASSLRQGLNTEAFF

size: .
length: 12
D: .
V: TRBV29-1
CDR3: CSVEASGVEQYF

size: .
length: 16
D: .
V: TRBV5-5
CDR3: CASSLTDRIGNSPLHF

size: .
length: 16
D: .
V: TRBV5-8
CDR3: CASSEIQGAYYNEQFF

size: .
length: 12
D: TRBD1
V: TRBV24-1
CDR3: CATRGQGDGYTF

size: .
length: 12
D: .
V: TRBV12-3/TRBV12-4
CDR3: CATGPRDGELFF

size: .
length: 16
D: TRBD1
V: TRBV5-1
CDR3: CASSLMTGGNTDTQYF

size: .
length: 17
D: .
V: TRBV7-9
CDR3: CASSLKLQVEFGETQYF

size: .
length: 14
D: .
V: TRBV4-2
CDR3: CASSPQRNYNEQFF

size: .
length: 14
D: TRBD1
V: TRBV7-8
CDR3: CASSPGTANYGYTF

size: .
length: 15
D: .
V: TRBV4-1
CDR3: CASRPFPEAGNTIYF

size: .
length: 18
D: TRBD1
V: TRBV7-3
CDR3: CASSLHGQGPHSNQPQHF

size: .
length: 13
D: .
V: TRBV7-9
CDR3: CASTHRAVGELFF

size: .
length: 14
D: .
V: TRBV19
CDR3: CASSTGGGSYGYTF

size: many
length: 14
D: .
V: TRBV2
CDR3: CASSYRTANEKLFF

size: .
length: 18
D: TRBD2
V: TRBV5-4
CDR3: CASRLELAGDSLGDTQYF

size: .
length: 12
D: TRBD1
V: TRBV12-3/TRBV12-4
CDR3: CASSFYGTGQFF

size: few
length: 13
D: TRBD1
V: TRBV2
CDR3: CASTGTDYNEQFF

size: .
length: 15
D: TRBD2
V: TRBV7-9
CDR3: CASRNLAGGYNEQFF

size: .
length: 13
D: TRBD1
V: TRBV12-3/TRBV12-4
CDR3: CASVRQGVNEQFF

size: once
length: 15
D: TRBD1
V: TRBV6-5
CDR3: CASSYAQGASNEQFF

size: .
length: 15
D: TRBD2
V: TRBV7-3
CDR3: CASSLNAGGTDTQYF

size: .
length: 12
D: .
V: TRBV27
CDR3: CASSFWSGELFF

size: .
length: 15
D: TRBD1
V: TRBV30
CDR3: CAWRGQGGSGNTIYF

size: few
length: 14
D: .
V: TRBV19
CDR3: CASSPIHASTEAFF

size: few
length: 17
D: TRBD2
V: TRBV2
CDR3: CASSEALSGDPQETQYF

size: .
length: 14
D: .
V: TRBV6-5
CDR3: CASSYAGTNTEAFF